These T cell receptor beta chains were read from a single sample in a study of CD8 T cells in ankylosing spondylitis. One entry per CDR3 protein, called by TCRdb with MiXCR from the 5' RACE reads. Of more than 300,000 distinct CDR3 sequences detected, 8% appear once; the ten largest clones hold about 14%. The source material was blood, either unsorted or a sorted T cell fraction (not recorded which). All receptors derive from a male donor with ankylosing spondylitis. CDR3s include the opening cysteine and the closing phenylalanine or tryptophan. A D gene is named only where the DNA matches it firmly. Expanded clones are given a class, and other clones once, few, many or no size at all.

d_gene | abundance | j_gene | v_gene | CDR3nt | CDR3aa
- | few | TRBJ1-1 | TRBV29-1 | TGCAGCGTTGGTTACAGGGCAAACACTGAAGCTTTCTTT | CSVGYRANTEAFF
TRBD2 | - | TRBJ2-1 | TRBV10-2 | TGCGCCAGCGCACTAGCGGGAGGCTACAATGAGCAGTTCTTC | CASALAGGYNEQFF
TRBD1 | few | TRBJ1-6 | TRBV5-6 | TGTGCCAGCAGCTTTCTTGGGACAGGGTATAATTCACCCCTCCACTTT | CASSFLGTGYNSPLHF
- | many | TRBJ2-1 | TRBV5-1 | TGCGCCAGCAGCTTGCGCAGCTCCCAGGGTGATGAGCAGTTCTTC | CASSLRSSQGDEQFF
- | - | TRBJ1-3 | TRBV9 | TGTGCCAGCAGCGGCACGGGTCTCTCTGGAAACACCATATATTTT | CASSGTGLSGNTIYF
- | - | TRBJ1-5 | TRBV19 | TGTGCCAGTAGGGGCCCGCAGGGCTTCGGCAATCAGCCCCAGCATTTT | CASRGPQGFGNQPQHF
- | - | TRBJ2-7 | TRBV21-1 | TGTGCCAGCAGCCAGGGACGGGGGCCGTGGAGCGGGGCATCCTACGAGCAGTACTTC | CASSQGRGPWSGASYEQYF
TRBD1 | - | TRBJ1-2 | TRBV5-1 | TGCGCCAGCAGCTTGGTAACAGGGGACTATGGCTACACCTTC | CASSLVTGDYGYTF
- | - | TRBJ1-6 | TRBV27 | TGTGCCAGCAGTTTACACCCGCTGCCTAAATCACCCCTCCACTTT | CASSLHPLPKSPLHF
TRBD2 | - | TRBJ2-7 | TRBV7-2 | TGTGCCAGCAGCTTATTCCTAGCGGGAGGAACCTACGAGCAGTACTTC | CASSLFLAGGTYEQYF
- | - | TRBJ2-1 | TRBV7-2 | TGTGCCAGCAGCTTACCGGGACAATACAATGAGCAGTTCTTC | CASSLPGQYNEQFF
TRBD2 | - | TRBJ2-7 | TRBV30 | TGTGCCTTAGGGACTAGCGCCTACGAGCAGTACTTC | CALGTSAYEQYF
- | few | TRBJ2-7 | TRBV3-1 | TGTGCCAGCAGCCCGAATGGAGGGGGATTCTACGAGCAGTACTTC | CASSPNGGGFYEQYF
- | few | TRBJ1-2 | TRBV4-1 | TGCGCCAGCAGCCAAGAATGGAGGGGGTACGGCTACACCTTC | CASSQEWRGYGYTF
- | few | TRBJ2-1 | TRBV6-2/TRBV6-3 | TGTGCCAGCGAGGACCCTGACAATGAGCAGTTCTTC | CASEDPDNEQFF
- | - | TRBJ2-7 | TRBV6-5 | TGTGCCACCGAGGGACTCGTGACCTACGAGCAGTACTTC | CATEGLVTYEQYF
- | few | TRBJ1-3 | TRBV29-1 | TGCAGCGTAGTGGACAGTCCCTCTGGAAACACCATATATTTT | CSVVDSPSGNTIYF
TRBD1 | - | TRBJ2-7 | TRBV5-6 | TGTGCCAGCAGCCCAACCGGGACAGGGGATGACTACGAGCAGTACTTC | CASSPTGTGDDYEQYF
- | - | TRBJ1-5 | TRBV12-3/TRBV12-4 | TGTGCCAGCAGTACAGTGTATAGCAATCAGCCCCAGCATTTT | CASSTVYSNQPQHF
- | many | TRBJ1-5 | TRBV27 | TGTGCCAGCGCCGGACTTGGCAATCAGCCCCAGCATTTT | CASAGLGNQPQHF
TRBD2 | few | TRBJ2-3 | TRBV7-6 | TGTGCCAGCAGCCAGGGACTAGTTATAGATACGCAGTATTTT | CASSQGLVIDTQYF
TRBD1 | few | TRBJ2-2 | TRBV9 | TGTGCCAGCAGCGCCCGGGACAGGGACACCGGGGAGCTGTTTTTT | CASSARDRDTGELFF
TRBD2 | - | TRBJ2-3 | TRBV5-1 | TGCGCCAGCAGCATCCAGGGACTAGCGGGAGGTACAGATACGCAGTATTTT | CASSIQGLAGGTDTQYF
- | few | TRBJ1-1 | TRBV6-1 | TGTGCCAGCAGTGAAGAAAGTGCAGGGAGCGGGAGAAGACGCACTGAAGCTTTCTTT | CASSEESAGSGRRRTEAFF
TRBD2 | many | TRBJ2-1 | TRBV11-1 | TGTGCCAGCACCGACGCTTGGACTAGCGGGACCAGCTCCTACAATGAGCAGTTCTTC | CASTDAWTSGTSSYNEQFF
- | few | TRBJ1-1 | TRBV20-1 | TGCAGTGCTGAACCAGCGGGGGGGTACCCCAGCACTGAAGCTTTCTTT | CSAEPAGGYPSTEAFF
TRBD1 | few | TRBJ2-1 | TRBV2 | TGTGCCAGCTACCCGGGACAGGGGAACAATGAGCAGTTCTTC | CASYPGQGNNEQFF
- | - | TRBJ2-3 | TRBV11-2 | TGTGCCAGCAGCCGACCACTTGGACAGCAAATAAACACAGATACGCAGTATTTT | CASSRPLGQQINTDTQYF
- | many | TRBJ2-3 | TRBV29-1 | TGCAGCGCCGGGGCAGATACGCAGTATTTT | CSAGADTQYF
TRBD1 | - | TRBJ2-1 | TRBV20-1 | TGCAGTGCGAGCACCGGGACAGGGGCTGAGCAGTTCTTC | CSASTGTGAEQFF
- | - | TRBJ1-5 | TRBV2 | TGTGCCAGCTCGTCTCTCGCGGGAGTGGGTCAGCCCCAGCATTTT | CASSSLAGVGQPQHF
TRBD2 | few | TRBJ2-5 | TRBV7-3 | TGTGCCAGCAGCTCCGCCGGGAGGCAAGAGACCCAGTACTTC | CASSSAGRQETQYF
- | few | TRBJ1-5 | TRBV12-3/TRBV12-4 | TGTGCCAGCAGTCCCGGGACACGGCGCTGGAGCAATCAGCCCCAGCATTTT | CASSPGTRRWSNQPQHF
TRBD1 | few | TRBJ2-7 | TRBV20-1 | TGCAGTGCTAACAAGGACAGGGACCACGAGCAGTACTTC | CSANKDRDHEQYF
TRBD2 | - | TRBJ2-5 | TRBV29-1 | TGCAGCGTTAAGGGACTAGCTCGGTGGGAGACCCAGTACTTC | CSVKGLARWETQYF
TRBD2 | - | TRBJ2-7 | TRBV5-6 | TGTGCCAGCAGCCAAGTAGCGGGGACGTACGAGCAGTACTTC | CASSQVAGTYEQYF
- | - | TRBJ2-5 | TRBV5-6 | TGTGCCAGCGGGGACGGTCGGGAGACCCAGTACTTC | CASGDGRETQYF
- | many | TRBJ1-1 | TRBV5-1 | TGCGCCAGCAAATCAGGCCCGAACACTGAAGCTTTCTTT | CASKSGPNTEAFF
TRBD1 | once | TRBJ1-1 | TRBV30 | TGTGCCTGGCAATGGACAGGGATGGGCACTGAAGCTTTCTTT | CAWQWTGMGTEAFF
- | - | TRBJ1-4 | TRBV14 | TGTGCCAGCAGCCCCACCGGGAGAGTTAATGAAAAACTGTTTTTT | CASSPTGRVNEKLFF
- | - | TRBJ1-2 | TRBV5-6 | TGTGCCAGCAGCTTGGGGCCGGGGGCGCGAGCTAACTATGGCTACACCTTC | CASSLGPGARANYGYTF
- | - | TRBJ1-1 | TRBV30 | TGTGCCTGGAGTGTAGGGGGAGCCGCTGAAGCTTTCTTT | CAWSVGGAAEAFF
- | few | TRBJ2-5 | TRBV20-1 | TGCAGTGCGGCGAGGACAGTCCAAGAGACCCAGTACTTC | CSAARTVQETQYF
- | - | TRBJ2-7 | TRBV28 | TGTGCCAGCAGCGAGAGACAGAAGCCGCCCTACGAGCAGTACTTC | CASSERQKPPYEQYF
TRBD1 | - | TRBJ1-5 | TRBV25-1 | TGTGCCAGCAGTGAGTCCCGGACAGGGGATCAGCCCCAGCATTTT | CASSESRTGDQPQHF
- | - | TRBJ2-1 | TRBV30 | TGTGCCCTAAGGGGGAAAATTAACAATGAGCAGTTCTTC | CALRGKINNEQFF
TRBD1 | few | TRBJ2-3 | TRBV5-5 | TGTGCCAGCAGCTTGGTTCAGGGGGCGAATACGCAGTATTTT | CASSLVQGANTQYF
- | few | TRBJ2-7 | TRBV5-1 | TGCGCCAGCAGCTTGGGCGGGACTCGGTTCGAGCAGTACTTC | CASSLGGTRFEQYF
TRBD1 | many | TRBJ2-3 | TRBV11-1 | TGTGCCAGCAGCTTAGCGGGACAGGAGACGAATACGCAGTATTTT | CASSLAGQETNTQYF
- | many | TRBJ2-3 | TRBV29-1 | TGCAGCGTTGAACCCCAGGGACTCACAGATACGCAGTATTTT | CSVEPQGLTDTQYF
TRBD2 | - | TRBJ2-3 | TRBV7-6 | TGTGCCAGCAGCGGAGGGACTAGCGGGAGGACAGATACGCAGTATTTT | CASSGGTSGRTDTQYF
TRBD2 | few | TRBJ2-3 | TRBV12-3/TRBV12-4 | TGTGCCAGCAGTTTAGAGGCACTAGCGACAGATACGCAGTATTTT | CASSLEALATDTQYF
- | - | TRBJ1-2 | TRBV6-1 | TGTGCCAGCAGTGTTGTAGGTGGGGATGGCTACACCTTC | CASSVVGGDGYTF
- | many | TRBJ1-5 | TRBV7-8 | TGTGCCAGTTCTGGGCATGAGAATCAGCCCCAGCATTTT | CASSGHENQPQHF